This TCR beta chain was sequenced in a study of T cell responses to AZD1222 COVID-19 vaccine. Notes on this clone: Its antigen is still unknown.

Notes on the study in general: Seropositive AZD1222 recipients at baseline numbered only 6 or 7. CD4 TCRs associated with vaccination spanned spike, dominating at 160-218 and 743-854. Females made up more of the donors, who were largely white British, and clonal diversity may have come out too low.

J lost 2 bases, V lost 1 base, and 3 bases had no gene match. The CDR3 is 16 amino acids. The germline CDR1 and CDR2 sequences are LNHNV and YYDKDF (reference sequence). Repertoires were generated with immunoSEQ multiplex PCR, while TCRdb's copy carries only in-frame clones and drops some. Of some 150,000 clones in the sample, around nine tenths were seen once. The sequence was obtained from an adult who had recovered from COVID-19. The chain is built from TRBV15 and TRBJ2-7; TRBD2 aligns across 12 bases. This sample comprised peripheral blood, obtained after recovery from COVID-19. The CDR3 nucleotides are TGTGCCACCAGCAGAGGACTAGCGGGAGCGACCTACGAGCAGTACTTC. This gives the protein CATSRGLAGATYEQYF.